This entry lists 32 T cell receptor beta chains sequenced from one sample in a study of CD8+CD57+ T cells in acquired aplastic anemia. TCR beta VDJ and CDR3 were profiled, and genomic DNA was the template. TCRdb independently ran MiXCR on the reads; one entry per CDR3 protein. The sample has 190,000 or so distinct CDR3 sequences, 61% seen once. Source material: sorted CD4+, CD8+, or CD8+CD57+ T cells (not recorded which) from PBMCs. The receptors here all came from a human donor in good health.

There are many counts of this clonotype. The chain couples TRBV11-2 to TRBJ2-7; 8 bases map to TRBD1. V dropped 6 bases and J dropped 3; count of bases not matched to a gene: 7. The germline CDR1 and CDR2 sequences are SGHAT and FQNNGV. The CDR3 has 14 amino acids. CDR3 amino acids: CASREGQEIYEQYF. The DNA of the CDR3 is TGTGCCAGCAGAGAGGGACAGGAGATCTACGAGCAGTACTTC.

The V call is TRBV2, the J call TRBJ1-1, with TRBD1 matching 8 bases. J gave up 5 bases and V 8 bases, and 7 bases lay outside the gene matches. The CDR3 consists of 13 residues. Germline V gene sequence: CDR1 SNHLY, CDR2 FYNNEI. CDR3 in amino acids: CASGQGEGTEAFF. CDR3 coding DNA: TGTGCCAGCGGACAGGGAGAGGGGACTGAAGCTTTCTTT.

This chain connects TRBV19 to TRBJ1-5; 8 nucleotides line up with TRBD1. The V and J ends lost 1 base and 3 bases, in that order; junction bases with no gene match: 2. This CDR3 has 15 residues. From germline, CDR1 is LNHDA and CDR2 SQIVND (reference sequence). CDR3 sequence: CASSIARGLNQPQHF. The CDR3 bases are TGTGCCAGTAGTATAGCCAGGGGGCTCAATCAGCCCCAGCATTTT.

A few counts support this clonotype. The rearrangement links TRBV27 to TRBJ2-1; TRBD1 matches at 8 bases. The CDR3 totals 15 residues. The germline V gene has CDR1 MNHEY and CDR2 SMNVEV (reference sequence). The V gene end was trimmed by 1 base and the J gene end by 3 bases; junction bases not matched to a gene: 2. CDR3 residues: CASSLWTGIYNEQFF. Here the CDR3 DNA reads TGTGCCAGCAGTTTATGGACAGGGATCTACAATGAGCAGTTCTTC.

V and J are TRBV12-3 or TRBV12-4 and TRBJ2-3; D not certain. The CDR3 runs to 13 residues. V was cut by 3 bases and J by 3 bases, with 7 bases left in between. Written as DNA, the CDR3 is TGTGCCAGCAGTTTTATAAAGACAGATACGCAGTATTTT. It is translated as CASSFIKTDTQYF.

V gene TRBV15 combines with J gene TRBJ2-5, with no clear D. This CDR3 contains 14 residues. The V end lost 1 base, the J end lost 0 bases, and 6 bases lay between the germline ends. Germline V gene data show CDR1 as LNHNV and CDR2 as YYDKDF (reference sequence). CDR3 sequence: CATSRGSYQETQYF. The CDR3 region has the DNA TGTGCCACCAGCAGAGGTTCATACCAAGAGACCCAGTACTTC.

The chain is built from TRBV7-9 and TRBJ1-2, with TRBD1 as a possible D gene (5 bases). The CDR3 covers 13 residues. The V end was cut by 3 bases, the J end by 7 bases, with 12 bases between. Germline lookup yields CDR1 SEHNR and CDR2 FQNEAQ (reference sequence). The DNA for the CDR3 is TGTGCCAGCAGCTTGGAGGCAGGGTCTGGCTACACCTTC. Its protein is CASSLEAGSGYTF. The full variable domain, its missing parts supplied by reference TRBV7-9 and TRBJ1-2, is DTGVSQNPRHKITKRGQNVTFRCDPISEHNRLYWYRQTLGQGPEFLTYFQNEAQLEKSRLLSDRFSAERPKGSFSTLEIQRTEQGDSAMYLCASSLEAGSGYTFGSGTRLTVV.

V and J are TRBV7-9 and TRBJ2-1; D is undetermined. V lost 5 bases, J lost 0 bases, and 11 bases lay in between. CDR1 and CDR2 from the germline V gene are SEHNR and FQNEAQ (reference sequence). The CDR3 totals 15 residues. In DNA, the CDR3 is TGTGCCAGCAGCGTCGGTGTTGCCTCCTACAATGAGCAGTTCTTC. Translating gives CASSVGVASYNEQFF.

The chain couples TRBV6-1 to TRBJ2-7, with 10 bases identical to TRBD1. The germline V gene encodes CDR1 MNHNS and CDR2 SASEGT. This CDR3 has 14 residues. The trim removed 8 bases at V and 5 bases at J, leaving 9 bases unmatched. For the CDR3, the DNA is TGTGCCAGCCGGACAGGGGGGGCAAATGACGAGCAGTACTTC. Translating gives CASRTGGANDEQYF.

This chain connects TRBV6-5 to TRBJ1-2; D unresolved. V lost 5 bases and J 3 bases, leaving 10 bases between the germline ends. The germline CDR1 and CDR2 sequences are MNHEY and SVGAGI. The CDR3 contains 13 residues. The CDR3 reads CASSVGVDYGYTF. CDR3 nucleotide sequence: TGTGCCAGCAGTGTCGGGGTGGACTATGGCTACACCTTC.

To note about this clonotype: Given a much more abundant clone one base away, this may be a read error. The chain is built from TRBV2 and TRBJ2-7, with TRBD2 identical over 10 bases. The CDR3 totals 16 residues. Germline CDR1 and CDR2: SNHLY and FYNNEI. Unmatched junction bases numbered 10, after V lost 6 bases and J lost 2 bases. CDR3 loop: CASSGPAGGQTYEQYF. The CDR3 DNA follows: TGTGCCAGCAGCGGACCAGCGGGAGGGCAAACCTACGAGCAGTACTTC.

Many counts were recorded for this clonotype. The chain is built from TRBV24-1 and TRBJ1-1; a possible D gene is TRBD1 (5 bases). Germline-derived CDR1 and CDR2 are KGHDR and SFDVKD. This CDR3 is built from 12 residues. Trimming took 10 bases from V and 1 from J, leaving 9 bases between them. The CDR3 bases are TGTGCCACGGGGGGAGCGAACACTGAAGCTTTCTTT. Translating it yields CATGGANTEAFF.

This rearrangement joins TRBV5-5 to TRBJ2-5; D possibly corresponds to TRBD2 (5 bases). V lost 3 bases to trimming and J lost 7 bases, with 16 bases between them. In germline, CDR1 is SGHKS, CDR2 YYEKEE (reference sequence). The CDR3 runs 14 residues. The CDR3 loop is CASSSTAVRGTQYF. CDR3 bases: TGTGCCAGCAGCTCAACCGCAGTTCGGGGGACCCAGTACTTC.

This clonotype is a singleton in its sample. The chain is built from TRBV7-4 and TRBJ1-6; D is uncertain. The germline V and J ends were trimmed by 1 base and 8 bases, with 9 bases remaining between them. The CDR3 covers 14 residues. CDR1 and CDR2 from the germline V gene are SGHVT and SQSDAQ. DNA of the CDR3: TGTGCCAGCAGCTTAGGGCGGGTAGATTCACCCCTCCACTTT. This translates into CASSLGRVDSPLHF.

This clonotype was seen many times. The chain carries TRBV6-2 or TRBV6-3 and TRBJ1-6; TRBD1 might be the D (5 bases). The CDR3 has 15 residues. The germline V gene encodes CDR1 MNHEY and CDR2 SVGEGT. With 8 bases removed from V and 7 bases from J, the gap between germline ends came to 18 bases. DNA for the CDR3: TGTGCCAGCTCTGACCCGACAGCGGGAAATTCACCCCTCCACTTT. Amino acids: CASSDPTAGNSPLHF.

This chain uses TRBV29-1 with TRBJ1-4, with 8 bases aligning to TRBD1. Losses at the gene ends were 6 bases for V and 6 bases for J; bases not matched to a gene: 6. Per germline, CDR1 SQVTM and CDR2 ANQGSEA. The CDR3 sequence is 13 residues long. CDR3 nucleotide sequence: TGCAGCGTGGACAGGGTTCTCGATGAAAAACTGTTTTTT. Translation: CSVDRVLDEKLFF.

The chain is built from TRBV24-1 and TRBJ2-7; 8 bases match TRBD1. Germline CDR1 is KGHDR and CDR2 is SFDVKD. The length of the CDR3 is 16 residues. V lost 4 bases, J lost 3 bases, and 10 bases stayed unmatched. CDR3 sequence reads: CATSDSQRTGFYEQYF. The DNA for the CDR3 is TGTGCCACCAGTGACAGTCAGAGGACAGGGTTCTACGAGCAGTACTTC.

V usage is TRBV7-6 and J usage is TRBJ1-2; maybe TRBD1 (5 bases). Between the trimmed V and J ends, which lost 5 bases and 2 bases, there was a span of 9 bases. The V gene's germline CDR1 is SGHVS and CDR2 FNYEAQ. The CDR3 covers 13 residues. The CDR3 here is CASSAQANYGYTF. The CDR3 coding sequence is TGTGCCAGCAGCGCACAGGCAAACTATGGCTACACCTTC.

This clonotype was seen just once. The chain has TRBV2 and TRBJ2-5; possible D gene TRBD2, 6 bases. Germline assignment: CDR1 SNHLY and CDR2 FYNNEI. Between the trimmed V and J ends, which lost 7 bases and 2 bases, there was a span of 11 bases. The CDR3 consists of 13 residues. CDR3 in amino acids: CASKAGRQETQYF. In DNA, the CDR3 is TGTGCCAGCAAGGCGGGGCGACAAGAGACCCAGTACTTC.

With regard to this clonotype: A much larger clone lies one base from this, so it may be a read error. The chain combines TRBV19 with TRBJ2-7; 8 nucleotides agree with TRBD2. V was clipped by 0 bases and J by 1 base; unmatched bases: 2. Germline V lookup: CDR1 LNHDA, CDR2 SQIVND (reference sequence). This CDR3 is 15 amino acids long. Written as DNA, the CDR3 is TGTGCCAGTAGTATAGAAGGCGGGGGGTCCTACGAGCAGTACTTC. Amino acid sequence: CASSIEGGGSYEQYF.

This clonotype was seen at least ten times. This sequence joins TRBV6-6 and TRBJ1-5; D remains ambiguous. The CDR3 runs 12 residues. Germline V gene data show CDR1 as MNHNY and CDR2 as SVGAGI (reference sequence). Trimming removed 2 bases from V and 5 bases from J, with 4 bases in between. CDR3 DNA sequence: TGTGCCAGCAGTTACCTCTATCAGCCCCAGCATTTT. This translates into CASSYLYQPQHF.

The V gene is TRBV19, the J gene TRBJ1-5, with 7 bases identical to TRBD1. The germline CDR1 and CDR2 sequences are LNHDA and SQIVND (reference sequence). V was pared by 9 bases and J by 0 bases, with 5 bases of the junction left unmatched. This CDR3 is built from 14 residues. CDR3 sequence: CASRGGLSNQPQHF. The CDR3 DNA is TGTGCCAGCCGAGGGGGCCTTAGCAATCAGCCCCAGCATTTT.

The chain couples TRBV24-1 to TRBJ1-2, with D possibly matching TRBD1 (6 bases). The germline V gene has CDR1 KGHDR and CDR2 SFDVKD. This CDR3 is built from 14 residues. V was cut by 6 bases and J by 4 bases, with 14 bases left in between. CDR3 in DNA: TGTGCCACCAGTCCGAGGGTACAGGGCTATGGCTACACCTTC. As protein: CATSPRVQGYGYTF.

This clonotype was seen more than once but under ten times. The rearrangement joins TRBV29-1 to TRBJ2-1; possible D gene TRBD2, 5 bases. The ends were cut back, 7 bases at V and 7 bases at J, with 8 bases in the middle. The CDR3 extends over 10 amino acids. Germline assignment: CDR1 SQVTM and CDR2 ANQGSEA. As DNA, the CDR3 is TGCAGCGCCGAGCGGAATGAGCAGTTCTTC. Translated: CSAERNEQFF.

V is TRBV5-6 and J is TRBJ2-2, with a possible D match to TRBD2 (5 bases). Deletions cut 10 bases from V and 6 bases from J, with 22 bases between. Germline V CDR1 and CDR2: SGHDT, YYEEEE. This CDR3 spans 15 amino acids. CDR3 amino acids: CAGTSPGTIAGELFF. CDR3 in DNA: TGTGCCGGCACCTCTCCGGGAACCATCGCCGGGGAGCTGTTTTTT.

This clonotype was found a few times. An end of the junction differs from the germline gene, which may be a read error. V and J are TRBV29-1 and TRBJ1-1, with a weak D call TRBD1 (6 bases). Germline V CDR1 and CDR2: SQVTM, ANQGSEA. This CDR3 is 13 amino acids long. CDR3 bases: TGCAGCGTGGAAGGACAGACGAACACTGAAGCTTTCTTT. It is translated as CSVEGQTNTEAFF. Based on the CDR3 plus reference TRBV29-1 and TRBJ1-1, the full variable domain is SAVISQKPSRDICQRGTSLTIQCQVDSQVTMMFWYRQQPGQSLTLIATANQGSEATYESGFVIDKFPISRPNLTFSTLTVSNMSPEDSSIYLCSVEGQTNTEAFFGQGTRLTVV.

This clonotype came up once. The gene calls are TRBV19 and TRBJ2-3; no definite D call. This CDR3 comprises 14 residues. Germline CDR1 is LNHDA and CDR2 is SQIVND (reference sequence). Trimming took 3 bases from V and 1 from J, leaving 8 bases between them. DNA of the CDR3: TGTGCCAGTAGTATCTATGGCGGCACAGATACGCAGTATTTT. Amino acids: CASSIYGGTDTQYF.

CDR3 sequence: CSARLAGGPDNEQFF. The CDR3 nucleotides read TGCAGTGCTAGGTTAGCGGGGGGGCCGGACAATGAGCAGTTCTTC. The V and J genes are TRBV20-1 and TRBJ2-1; 11 nucleotides line up with TRBD2. CDR3 length: 15 residues. The V gene's germline CDR1 is DFQATT and CDR2 SNEGSKA (reference sequence). The V and J ends lost 3 bases and 5 bases, in that order; junction bases with no gene match: 6.

V and J are TRBV2 and TRBJ1-2, with 10 positions matching TRBD1. V shed 6 bases, J shed 7 bases, and the junction held 14 bases outside the gene matches. Germline assignment: CDR1 SNHLY and CDR2 FYNNEI. This CDR3 is 16 amino acids long. CDR3 region: CASSPRDRGGWGGYTF. The DNA for the CDR3 is TGTGCCAGCAGCCCTAGGGACAGGGGAGGGTGGGGTGGCTACACCTTC.

The chain recombines TRBV20-1 with TRBJ2-7; D is unresolved. CDR3 size: 12 residues. Between the trimmed V and J ends, which lost 6 bases and 0 bases, there was a span of 9 bases. Germline CDR1 DFQATT, CDR2 SNEGSKA (reference sequence). CDR3 sequence: CSAMATSYEQYF. In DNA, the CDR3 is TGCAGTGCGATGGCGACCTCCTACGAGCAGTACTTC.

Note on this clonotype: Its ends do not fully match the called genes, so a read error is possible. V is TRBV7-7 and J is TRBJ2-5; D remains unclear. Germline CDR1 SSHAT, CDR2 FNYEAQ (reference sequence). The CDR3 contains 14 residues. Here the CDR3 DNA reads TGTGCTAGCAGCGTGAACAGCAGGCAAGAGACCCAGTACTTC. This encodes CASSVNSRQETQYF.

The sample holds many counts of this clonotype. CDR3 sequence reads: CSVGDSGNTEAFF. The CDR3 DNA reads as TGCAGCGTTGGCGATTCGGGGAACACTGAAGCTTTCTTT. The rearrangement uses TRBV29-1 and TRBJ1-1, with unresolved D. The CDR3 loop spans 13 amino acids. CDR1 is SQVTM, CDR2 ANQGSEA, per germline. The V end was cut by 4 bases, the J end by 1 base, with 10 bases between.